One sample yielded the 23 T cell receptor beta chains listed below, sequenced in a study of response to subunit inactivated influenza vaccine. TCRdb redid the calling of the RT-PCR reads with MiXCR, one entry per CDR3 protein. Seen here are around 750,000 distinct CDR3 sequences, approximately 21% observed once, and the top ten hold roughly a tenth. Sequences were derived from PBMCs from blood, sampled 4 to 6 days after vaccination. The receptors come from a man aged 45 to 65 who received an inactivated influenza vaccine.

This clonotype was counted only a few times. The genes are TRBV5-5 and TRBJ1-1; no clear D. Trimming shortened V by 4 bases and J by 0 bases, and 10 bases separated the two germline ends. Germline V gives CDR1 SGHKS, CDR2 YYEKEE (reference sequence). The length of the CDR3 is 14 residues. For the CDR3, the DNA is TGTGCCAGCAGCCCTACGGAGATGAACACTGAAGCTTTCTTT. Translated: CASSPTEMNTEAFF.

This sequence joins TRBV9 and TRBJ2-2; D is possibly TRBD1 (5 bases). The CDR3 is 18 residues long. Trimming removed 0 bases from V and 0 bases from J, with 15 bases in between. Germline V lookup: CDR1 SGDLS, CDR2 YYNGEE. The CDR3, as DNA: TGTGCCAGCAGCGTAGCCCCACCGACAGCCCCGAACACCGGGGAGCTGTTTTTT. Translating it yields CASSVAPPTAPNTGELFF.

The chain combines TRBV7-8 with TRBJ2-3; 10 bases agree with TRBD2. The CDR3 length is 17 residues. The trim removed 0 bases at V and 1 base at J, leaving 4 bases unmatched. Germline lookup yields CDR1 SGHVS and CDR2 FQNEAQ. The CDR3 DNA reads TGTGCCAGCAGCTTAGCCCCACTAGCGGGGCGCACAGATACGCAGTATTTT. It codes for CASSLAPLAGRTDTQYF.

This clonotype occurred many times. This chain uses TRBV20-1 with TRBJ2-7, with 7 bases lining up with TRBD1. The CDR3 is 16 residues long. Germline loops: CDR1 DFQATT, CDR2 SNEGSKA (reference sequence). With V trimmed by 6 bases and J by 2 bases, 16 bases remained unmatched. CDR3 sequence (DNA): TGCAGTGCCGACCCCTTGGCCGGGACAGTCCCCTACGAGCAGTACTTC. Amino acids: CSADPLAGTVPYEQYF.

Only a few counts were recorded for this clonotype. The V call is TRBV27, the J call TRBJ2-5; possibly TRBD1 or TRBD2 for D (6 bases each). The CDR3 extends over 16 amino acids. Germline CDR1 is MNHEY and CDR2 is SMNVEV (reference sequence). Between the trimmed V and J ends, which lost 1 base and 2 bases, there was a span of 14 bases. The CDR3 DNA is TGTGCCAGCAGTTTATTTCCGGGGGCAAGACAAGAGACCCAGTACTTC. Translation: CASSLFPGARQETQYF.

A few counts support this clonotype. The V call is TRBV20-1, the J call TRBJ2-1; TRBD2 matches at 10 bases. The J segment lost 10 bases and the V segment lost 6 bases, leaving 12 bases of the junction unmatched. Germline CDR1 reads DFQATT; CDR2 reads SNEGSKA (reference sequence). This CDR3 is 14 amino acids long. CDR3: CSAPGGSGRPEQFF. The CDR3 bases are TGCAGTGCCCCCGGTGGTAGCGGGAGGCCAGAGCAGTTCTTC.

The CDR3 region has the DNA TGCAGTGCTAGAGATTTGGGGAGAGAAGAGACCCAGTACTTC. Translation gives CSARDLGREETQYF. V and J are TRBV20-1 and TRBJ2-5; the D gene is possibly TRBD2 (5 bases). The CDR3 has 14 amino acids. Germline lookup yields CDR1 DFQATT and CDR2 SNEGSKA (reference sequence). V was trimmed by 0 bases and J by 3 bases, leaving 11 bases between them.

This clonotype was picked up a small number of times. The rearrangement links TRBV3-1 to TRBJ1-2; D might be TRBD1 (5 bases). The germline V gene has CDR1 LGHDT and CDR2 YNNKEL (reference sequence). V was clipped by 4 bases and J by 3 bases, with 9 bases between them. CDR3 length: 13 residues. Written as DNA, the CDR3 is TGTGCCAGCAGCCGGAGGGGAGACTATGGCTACACCTTC. Protein sequence: CASSRRGDYGYTF.

This clonotype has just a few counts. The chain uses TRBV7-2 and TRBJ2-3, with TRBD2 matching over 8 bases. Germline V gene lookup returns CDR1 SGHTA and CDR2 FQGNSA. The CDR3 sequence is 16 residues long. After removal of 1 base from V and 3 bases from J, the junction contained 6 bases not matched to a gene. In DNA form, the CDR3 reads TGTGCCAGCAGCTTAGGGCGGGAGGCGCCGACAGATACGCAGTATTTT. Translation gives CASSLGREAPTDTQYF.

This clonotype turned up a few times. The CDR3 DNA follows: TGTGCCAGCAGCCAAGGACAGGCGCGGGGGTTACGGATGCAGTACTTC. It is translated as CASSQGQARGLRMQYF. This sequence joins TRBV3-1 and TRBJ2-7; D might be TRBD2 (7 bases). The length of the CDR3 is 16 residues. Germline CDR1 reads LGHDT; CDR2 reads YNNKEL (reference sequence). With 1 base removed from V and 9 bases from J, the gap between germline ends came to 22 bases.

This clonotype was recorded many times. The V and J genes are TRBV12-3 or TRBV12-4 and TRBJ2-3; D remains unclear. The germline V and J ends were trimmed by 4 bases and 0 bases, with 8 bases remaining between them. This CDR3 comprises 14 residues. The CDR3 DNA reads TGTGCCAGCAGTTCCCCCCCTAGCACAGATACGCAGTATTTT. Residues: CASSSPPSTDTQYF.

This clonotype was seen a few times. The V and J genes are TRBV7-2 and TRBJ2-7; no clear D gene. Germline loops: CDR1 SGHTA, CDR2 FQGNSA. The CDR3 is made up of 13 amino acids. Deletions cut 4 bases from V and 5 bases from J, with 12 bases between. This CDR3 is CASSWGPVDEQYF. CDR3 nucleotides: TGTGCCAGCAGCTGGGGTCCCGTAGACGAGCAGTACTTC. Combining the CDR3 with reference TRBV7-2 and TRBJ2-7 gives the whole variable domain GAGVSQSPSNKVTEKGKDVELRCDPISGHTALYWYRQSLGQGLEFLIYFQGNSAPDKSGLPSDRFSAERTGGSVSTLTIQRTQQEDSAVYLCASSWGPVDEQYFGPGTRLTVT.

The chain joins TRBV29-1 to TRBJ2-3; TRBD1 matches 7 bases. CDR1 and CDR2 (germline): SQVTM, ANQGSEA. Trimming took 6 bases from V and 0 from J; bases not matched to a gene: 9. This CDR3 is 15 amino acids long. DNA of the CDR3: TGCAGCGTAGCCGGGACAGCCAGAAGCACAGATACGCAGTATTTT. Protein: CSVAGTARSTDTQYF.

The genes are TRBV5-1 and TRBJ2-7; 13 nucleotides match TRBD2. V lost 4 bases and J lost 2; bases outside the gene matches: 6. Per germline, CDR1 SGHRS and CDR2 YFSETQ. CDR3 length: 16 residues. The CDR3 loop is CASSVTSGRPPYEQYF. CDR3 coding DNA: TGCGCCAGCAGCGTGACTAGCGGGAGGCCTCCCTACGAGCAGTACTTC.

This chain uses TRBV29-1 with TRBJ2-1, with 7 bases fitting TRBD2. With 6 bases clipped from V and 0 bases from J, the junction kept 5 bases outside the gene matches. The CDR3 contains 14 residues. Germline values: CDR1 SQVTM, CDR2 ANQGSEA. The CDR3 sequence: CSVKRDGSYNEQFF. In nucleotides, the CDR3 is TGCAGCGTCAAGCGGGATGGCTCCTACAATGAGCAGTTCTTC.

A word on this clonotype: The junction departs from germline at one end; a sequencing error may be responsible. This sequence joins TRBV3-1 and TRBJ2-2, with 8 bases that match TRBD1. Germline V gene data show CDR1 as LGHDT and CDR2 as YNNKEL (reference sequence). This CDR3 is built from 18 residues. Here the CDR3 DNA reads TGTGCCATCAGCCCGAGGACAGGGCGGCCCATAAACACCGGGGAGCTGTTTTTT. Amino acid sequence: CAISPRTGRPINTGELFF.

This clonotype was counted only a few times. CDR3 protein: CSATDRGVNEQYF. The DNA for the CDR3 is TGCAGTGCTACGGACAGGGGTGTCAACGAGCAGTACTTC. V is TRBV20-1 and J is TRBJ2-7, with 9 bases identical to TRBD1. V lost 4 bases to trimming and J lost 5 bases; unmatched junction nucleotides: 6. This CDR3 region has 13 residues. Germline V gives CDR1 DFQATT, CDR2 SNEGSKA (reference sequence).

The rearrangement joins TRBV6-5 to TRBJ2-1; D is uncertain. The CDR3 sequence is 12 residues long. V was cut by 5 bases and J by 9 bases, with 11 bases left in between. Per germline, CDR1 MNHEY and CDR2 SVGAGI. The CDR3 region is CASSRIVVEQFF. CDR3 coding DNA: TGTGCCAGCAGTCGCATAGTTGTTGAGCAGTTCTTC.

This clonotype has a handful of counts. The chain joins TRBV4-3 to TRBJ2-4; 8 nucleotides line up with TRBD1. Germline V gene sequence: CDR1 LGHNA, CDR2 YSLEER. The CDR3 runs 15 residues. V lost 0 bases to trimming and J lost 6 bases; unmatched junction nucleotides: 4. The CDR3 nucleotides are TGCGCCAGCAGCCAAGACAGGGGGCAGAGAAACATTCAGTACTTC. It encodes CASSQDRGQRNIQYF.

The chain combines TRBV2 with TRBJ2-1; TRBD2 matches 8 bases. The J segment lost 4 bases and the V segment lost 7 bases, leaving 9 bases of the junction unmatched. The CDR3 runs 15 residues. Germline CDR1 SNHLY, CDR2 FYNNEI. The CDR3 sequence: CASMRGTSRYNEQFF. In DNA, the CDR3 is TGTGCCAGCATGAGGGGGACTAGTCGTTACAATGAGCAGTTCTTC.

The V call is TRBV10-3, the J call TRBJ2-3; 7 bases align to TRBD2. The CDR3 sequence is 16 residues long. From germline, CDR1 is ENHRY and CDR2 SYGVKD. Trimming cost V 6 bases and J 3 bases; bases outside gene matches: 12. The CDR3 loop reads CAISHVSGEGTDTQYF. CDR3 DNA sequence: TGTGCCATCAGCCACGTTTCGGGGGAGGGGACAGATACGCAGTATTTT.

The chain links TRBV3-1 to TRBJ2-7; D gene unclear. CDR1 and CDR2 from the germline V gene are LGHDT and YNNKEL (reference sequence). Trimming pared 1 base from V and 2 bases from J, leaving 6 bases between. The CDR3 extends over 13 amino acids. The CDR3 protein is CASSQGRAYEQYF. In DNA, the CDR3 is TGTGCCAGCAGCCAAGGAAGGGCCTACGAGCAGTACTTC.

This clonotype was observed a few times. The V and J genes are TRBV28 and TRBJ2-3, with 8 nucleotides matching TRBD2. The J segment lost 1 base and the V segment lost 5 bases, leaving 2 bases of the junction unmatched. The CDR3 has 14 amino acids. Per the germline V gene, CDR1 is MDHEN and CDR2 is SYDVKM. The CDR3 sequence is CASSVRGGTDTQYF. DNA of the CDR3: TGTGCCAGCAGTGTGCGGGGGGGCACAGATACGCAGTATTTT.